The 28 T cell receptor beta chains reported below all come from one sample, sequenced in a study of cytomegalovirus exposure and HLA in healthy donors. With 60 Vbeta and 13 Jbeta primers, the PCR was carried out. Profiling relied on immunoSEQ multiplex PCR, and the TCRdb table lists in-frame clones only, not all of them. The sample consists of some 120,000 clones, approximately 17% of them appearing once. The sample was PBMCs. These receptors were obtained from a female donor in good health and CMV-seropositive.

The chain employs TRBV7-2 and TRBJ2-7, with D tentatively TRBD1 (6 bases). This CDR3 has 14 amino acids. Trimming took 6 bases from V and 5 from J, leaving 17 bases between them. Germline-derived CDR1 and CDR2 are SGHTA and FQGNSA. The CDR3, as DNA: TGTGCCAGCAGTCGACAGGAAGGATCCCACGAGCAGTACTTC. Its protein product is CASSRQEGSHEQYF.

The genes are TRBV7-6 and TRBJ1-1; D uncertain. Germline CDR1 SGHVS, CDR2 FNYEAQ. Trimming shortened V by 3 bases and J by 1 base, and 6 bases separated the two germline ends. The CDR3 is 13 amino acids. CDR3 protein: CASSLRRNTEAFF. CDR3 bases: TGTGCCAGCAGCTTGAGGAGGAACACTGAAGCTTTCTTT.

Only a few counts were recorded for this clone. The chain has TRBV30 and TRBJ1-1, with TRBD1 matching 11 bases. J was trimmed by 4 bases and V by 3 bases; bases with no gene match: 10. The length of the CDR3 is 16 residues. Germline values: CDR1 GTSNPN, CDR2 SVGIG (reference sequence). Here the CDR3 reads CAWSAGTGGGFTEAFF. CDR3 nucleotides: TGTGCCTGGAGCGCGGGGACAGGGGGTGGGTTCACTGAAGCTTTCTTT.

This chain uses TRBV5-1 with TRBJ1-1; a weak D match, TRBD1 (6 bases). Germline-derived CDR1 and CDR2 are SGHRS and YFSETQ. Deletions cut 2 bases from V and 3 bases from J, with 11 bases between. This CDR3 spans 14 amino acids. CDR3 region: CASSLTGLDTEAFF. CDR3 DNA sequence: TGCGCCAGCAGCTTAACAGGGTTAGACACTGAAGCTTTCTTT.

The chain joins TRBV7-2 to TRBJ2-7, with D maybe TRBD2 (5 bases). This CDR3 has 14 residues. CDR1 and CDR2 (germline): SGHTA, FQGNSA. Trimming left V 3 bases short and J 6 bases short, with 15 bases between. CDR3 DNA: TGTGCCAGCAGCTTGAGGGCCGGGGTTTCCGAGCAGTACTTC. Encoded protein: CASSLRAGVSEQYF.

V and J are TRBV2 and TRBJ1-4; D remains ambiguous. Germline V gives CDR1 SNHLY, CDR2 FYNNEI. V lost 6 bases to trimming and J lost 10 bases, with 18 bases between them. CDR3 length: 14 amino acids. CDR3 coding DNA: TGTGCCAGCAGGGAGGGTTGGAGTAACGGAAAACTGTTTTTT. Amino acids: CASREGWSNGKLFF.

The chain recombines TRBV28 with TRBJ1-2; TRBD1 matches at 9 bases. The CDR3 is made up of 14 amino acids. From germline, CDR1 is MDHEN and CDR2 SYDVKM. With V trimmed by 7 bases and J by 6 bases, 9 bases remained unmatched. CDR3 nucleotides: TGTGCCAGCAAAACCGGGACAGGGAGAGATGGCTACACCTTC. Residues: CASKTGTGRDGYTF.

The V gene is TRBV6-1, the J gene TRBJ2-1; 7 bases agree with TRBD2. Germline-derived CDR1 and CDR2 are MNHNS and SASEGT. The CDR3 is 14 residues long. The V segment lost 6 bases and the J segment 5 bases; nucleotides outside the gene matches: 7. The CDR3 sequence is CASRLAGPHNEQFF. The CDR3 DNA reads TGTGCCAGCAGATTAGCGGGCCCTCACAATGAGCAGTTCTTC.

This clone has only a few counts. The chain recombines TRBV5-6 with TRBJ2-7; D perhaps matches TRBD1 (5 bases). Germline-derived CDR1 and CDR2 are SGHDT and YYEEEE. Trimming stripped 4 bases from V and 3 bases from J, with 17 bases between. There are 15 residues in the CDR3. The CDR3 is CASSPDSAKNYEQYF. The CDR3 DNA reads TGTGCCAGCAGCCCAGACAGCGCCAAAAACTACGAGCAGTACTTC.

This clone has only a few counts. This chain uses TRBV7-9 with TRBJ2-7, with D tentatively TRBD1 (6 bases). Trimming shortened V by 5 bases and J by 6 bases, and 11 bases separated the two germline ends. The CDR3 runs 12 residues. In germline, CDR1 is SEHNR, CDR2 FQNEAQ (reference sequence). This CDR3 reads CASSLDSLEQYF. CDR3 in DNA: TGTGCCAGCAGCCTGGACAGCCTCGAGCAGTACTTC.

This chain links TRBV5-4 with TRBJ1-3; 7 nucleotides align to TRBD1. The germline V gene encodes CDR1 SGHNT and CDR2 YYREEE (reference sequence). V was pared by 4 bases and J by 2 bases, with 12 bases of the junction left unmatched. This CDR3 spans 17 amino acids. The DNA for the CDR3 is TGTGCCAGCAGCCTGCCAAAGACAGGGAGCACTGGAAACACCATATATTTT. Its translation is CASSLPKTGSTGNTIYF.

This clone showed up just a few times. The chain couples TRBV7-8 to TRBJ2-3, with 8 positions matching TRBD2. Germline trimming cut 7 bases from V and 2 bases from J; bases unmatched to any gene: 5. CDR1 SGHVS and CDR2 FQNEAQ come from the germline V gene. The CDR3 has 14 residues. CDR3: CASTSSGFTDTQYF. The CDR3 region has the DNA TGTGCCAGCACCTCTAGCGGGTTCACAGATACGCAGTATTTT.

The sample holds many counts of this clone. The chain is built from TRBV5-1 and TRBJ1-1; no firm D call. The CDR3 consists of 15 residues. V dropped 3 bases and J dropped 3 bases, with 15 bases sitting between them. Germline assignment: CDR1 SGHRS and CDR2 YFSETQ. The CDR3 nucleotides read TGCGCCAGCAGCTGGAGCATAGGCTCGGACACTGAAGCTTTCTTT. Amino acids: CASSWSIGSDTEAFF.

The rearrangement joins TRBV25-1 to TRBJ2-7, with 7 bases lining up with TRBD1. The length of the CDR3 is 12 residues. J lost 3 bases, V lost 9 bases, and 5 bases had no gene match. Germline CDR1 is MGHDK and CDR2 is SYGVNS. CDR3 region: CASRQGDYEQYF. CDR3 sequence (DNA): TGTGCCAGTCGACAGGGCGACTACGAGCAGTACTTC.

This clone was recorded a few times. CDR3 nucleotides: TGTGCCAGCAGCCAAGATCATCAGGGGGAAAAACTGTTTTTT. This gives the protein CASSQDHQGEKLFF. This rearrangement joins TRBV4-2 to TRBJ1-4; D perhaps matches TRBD1 (6 bases). The CDR3 totals 14 residues. The germline V and J ends were trimmed by 0 bases and 8 bases, with 10 bases remaining between them. From germline, CDR1 is LGHNA and CDR2 YNFKEQ.

DNA of the CDR3: TGTGCCAGCAGTTACGGAGGACAGGGTTACTATGGCTACACCTTC. It specifies CASSYGGQGYYGYTF. The J gene is TRBJ1-2, the V gene TRBV6-5; the match to TRBD1 covers 8 bases. The J segment lost 3 bases and the V segment lost 2 bases, leaving 5 bases of the junction unmatched. The CDR3 has 15 amino acids. Germline V gene data show CDR1 as MNHEY and CDR2 as SVGAGI.

V and J are TRBV2 and TRBJ2-2, with D possibly matching TRBD1 (6 bases). The germline V gene encodes CDR1 SNHLY and CDR2 FYNNEI. Trimming removed 5 bases at V and 0 bases at J, with 7 bases between. The CDR3 spans 14 residues. The CDR3 region is CASSRTANTGELFF. In DNA form, the CDR3 reads TGTGCCAGCAGTAGGACAGCGAACACCGGGGAGCTGTTTTTT.

V is TRBV30 and J is TRBJ2-6; TRBD2 might be the D (5 bases). CDR1 and CDR2 from the germline V gene are GTSNPN and SVGIG (reference sequence). V shed 1 base and J shed 4 bases, with 14 bases lying between them. The CDR3 totals 16 residues. This chain's CDR3 is CAWSGELLPGANVLTF. The DNA for the CDR3 is TGTGCCTGGAGTGGGGAGCTTCTCCCCGGGGCCAACGTCCTGACTTTC.

This clone has a handful of counts. The chain carries TRBV7-3 and TRBJ2-1; 7 positions match TRBD1. The length of the CDR3 is 14 residues. Unmatched junction bases numbered 9, after V lost 4 bases and J lost 9 bases. The germline CDR1 and CDR2 sequences are SGHTA and FQGTGA. The CDR3 DNA follows: TGTGCCAGCAGCTCAGGACCAGAGGGGGCTGAGCAGTTCTTC. It is translated as CASSSGPEGAEQFF.

J is TRBJ2-1 and V is TRBV6-5; 8 bases are a match to TRBD1. The CDR3 has 14 amino acids. With V trimmed by 6 bases and J by 4 bases, 5 bases remained unmatched. The germline V gene encodes CDR1 MNHEY and CDR2 SVGAGI. In nucleotides, the CDR3 is TGTGCCAGCAGAACCGGGACAGGTTACAATGAGCAGTTCTTC. Translated, it gives CASRTGTGYNEQFF.

The chain links TRBV4-3 to TRBJ2-7, with TRBD1 matching over 8 bases. V dropped 0 bases and J dropped 2; count of bases not matched to a gene: 9. Per germline, CDR1 LGHNA and CDR2 YSLEER. The CDR3 length is 17 residues. The CDR3 region is CASSQDLPDRETYEQYF. The CDR3 region has the DNA TGCGCCAGCAGCCAAGATCTCCCGGACAGGGAGACCTACGAGCAGTACTTC.

Only one count was recorded for this clone. The rearrangement uses TRBV7-2 and TRBJ1-1; D is uncertain. V was shortened by 0 bases and J by 4 bases, with 6 bases between the two germline ends. The germline CDR1 and CDR2 sequences are SGHTA and FQGNSA. This CDR3 comprises 13 residues. As DNA, the CDR3 is TGTGCCAGCAGCTTAGCAGACACCACTGAAGCTTTCTTT. Translation: CASSLADTTEAFF.

The chain links TRBV5-4 to TRBJ1-1; tentatively, D is TRBD1 (6 bases). CDR1 and CDR2 from the germline V gene are SGHNT and YYREEE (reference sequence). This CDR3 is built from 18 residues. With 4 bases removed from V and 11 bases from J, the gap between germline ends came to 33 bases. The DNA of the CDR3 is TGTGCCAGCAGCCACTCACAGGGTAGAGGCAGGGGTGGCGGGGGGGCTTTCTTT. Protein product: CASSHSQGRGRGGGGAFF.

The chain recombines TRBV30 with TRBJ1-5; D gene ambiguous. With 3 bases removed from V and 10 bases from J, the gap between germline ends came to 16 bases. CDR1 and CDR2 (germline): GTSNPN, SVGIG (reference sequence). This CDR3 spans 13 amino acids. The CDR3 sequence is CAWSPRALSPQHF. The DNA for the CDR3 is TGTGCCTGGAGCCCCCGAGCCCTTAGTCCCCAGCATTTT.

This chain joins TRBV29-1 and TRBJ1-1; no reliable D call. Germline values: CDR1 SQVTM, CDR2 ANQGSEA. This CDR3 spans 12 amino acids. V lost 8 bases, J lost 4 bases, and 14 bases lay in between. DNA for the CDR3: TGCAGCTTCGGCGGGGTAGGCACTGAAGCTTTCTTT. Translated: CSFGGVGTEAFF.

The chain is built from TRBV5-6 and TRBJ2-7, with TRBD1 as a possible D gene (5 bases). The CDR3 has 15 amino acids. V was cut by 1 base and J by 6 bases, with 17 bases left in between. Germline CDR1 SGHDT, CDR2 YYEEEE. The CDR3 spells CASSLLSARALEQYF. The CDR3 bases are TGTGCCAGCAGCTTGTTATCGGCCAGGGCCCTCGAGCAGTACTTC. The variable domain in full, with the rest retrieved from reference TRBV5-6 and TRBJ2-7, is DAGVTQSPTHLIKTRGQQVTLRCSPKSGHDTVSWYQQALGQGPQFIFQYYEEEERQRGNFPDRFSGHQFPNYSSELNVNALLLGDSALYLCASSLLSARALEQYFGPGTRLTVT.

This clone has just a few counts. Here the CDR3 DNA reads TGTGCCATCAGAAAGACAGGGATGAACACTGAAGCTTTCTTT. Translating gives CAIRKTGMNTEAFF. The chain couples TRBV10-3 to TRBJ1-1; the match to TRBD1 covers 7 bases. There are 14 residues in the CDR3. V dropped 6 bases and J dropped 0; count of bases not matched to a gene: 4. Germline-derived CDR1 and CDR2 are ENHRY and SYGVKD.

V and J are TRBV28 and TRBJ2-2, with 11 bases matching TRBD2. The V segment lost 5 bases and the J segment 7 bases; nucleotides outside the gene matches: 6. Germline loops: CDR1 MDHEN, CDR2 SYDVKM. There are 15 residues in the CDR3. The CDR3 DNA reads TGTGCCAGCAGTACTAGCGGGAGAGTTGTCGGGGAGCTGTTTTTT. Protein sequence: CASSTSGRVVGELFF.